Sequencing of this TCR beta chain was carried out in a study of radiotherapy plus CTLA-4 blockade in lung cancer. Study-level information: Objective responses were seen in around 20% of patients, disease control in less than 40%.

In the case of this clone: Antigen specificity is unknown.

Between the trimmed V and J ends, which lost 5 bases and 1 base, there was a span of 8 bases. Germline V gene lookup returns CDR1 SGHTA and CDR2 FQGTGA. This CDR3 region has 13 residues. Findings and limits, study-wide: In blood, early T cell clone dynamics reportedly predicted response best, together with interferon-beta. Expansion of tumor-derived TCR clones was observed in blood after radiotherapy plus ipilimumab.

Each patient with chemo-refractory metastatic non-small-cell lung cancer was treated with focal radiation plus CTLA-4 blockade using ipilimumab. Sequenced by immunoSEQ multiplex PCR; TCRdb stores in-frame clones only, minus some. Altogether roughly 70,000 clones are present, around 90% being singletons, with the ten largest covering 40%. This receptor was identified in a human donor with non-small cell lung cancer that progressed on radiotherapy plus ipilimumab. The chain is built from TRBV7-3 and TRBJ2-5; D possibly corresponds to TRBD1 (6 bases). The sample here was peripheral blood, taken from a patient treated with radiotherapy plus ipilimumab. The CDR3 is CASSQGFQETQYF. As DNA, the CDR3 is TGTGCCAGCAGCCAGGGGTTCCAAGAGACCCAGTACTTC.